This T cell receptor beta chain comes out of a study of blood T cell repertoires in COVID-19. Study background: Samples representing acute and convalescent COVID-19 were sourced from the United States, Italy and Spain.

Authors' methods: Quantification of nucleated cells was approximated via reference gene primer amplification. The repertoire was sequenced with immunoSEQ multiplex PCR; TCRdb's copy has only in-frame clones and lacks some. V and J calls and clone size are as listed in that table; D and trimming were resolved from the DNA. Of about 140,000 clones listed, around 83% are singletons. Seattle's cohort entered during active infection and was followed longitudinally. The TCR was taken from a man aged 30 to 39 with COVID-19, enrolled during active disease. The sample was peripheral blood.

The CDR3 nucleotides are TGTGCCTGGAGTGTAGGGGTCTGGCTTGAAGCTTTCTTT. Residues: CAWSVGVWLEAFF. The rearrangement joins TRBV30 to TRBJ1-1, with D possibly being TRBD1 (5 bases). The CDR3 is 13 residues long. Germline CDR1 GTSNPN, CDR2 SVGIG (reference sequence). Trimming cost V 0 bases and J 7 bases, with 12 bases left between them.